The rows below give T cell receptor beta chains drawn from one sample of a study of cytomegalovirus exposure and HLA in healthy donors. This table comes from immunoSEQ multiplex PCR, and its TCRdb copy is limited to in-frame clones, with some not included. Among roughly 190,000 clones, about 84% were seen once, and the ten largest hold around 14%. The material sequenced was PBMCs. The source is a woman under 40 in good health and CMV-seropositive. Each CDR3 is given with its conserved first and last residue. The D gene is left open where the match is weak. Only some rows state a clone size, as once, few, many or a class for expanded clones.

TRBJ1-3 . TRBV5-5 . TGTGCCAGCAGCTTGGGCGGCGGCCGCTCTGGAAACACCATATATTTT CASSLGGGRSGNTIYF
TRBJ1-2 . TRBV9 . TGTGCCAGCAGCGTAGGTGGGGGGGCATATGGCTACACCTTC CASSVGGGAYGYTF
TRBJ1-5 . TRBV28 . TGTGCCAGCAGTTTACCCCAAGGGGGAGCCCGATATAGCAATCAGCCCCAGCATTTT CASSLPQGGARYSNQPQHF
TRBJ2-5 TRBD1 TRBV11-2 . TGTGCCAGCAGCTTACCCCAAGCCGGGACAGGAGAGACCCAGTACTTC CASSLPQAGTGETQYF
TRBJ2-1 TRBD2 TRBV9 . TGTGCCAGCAGCGTCAGGCGGGGACTAGCGGTCAATGAGCAGTTCTTC CASSVRRGLAVNEQFF
TRBJ1-2 . TRBV27 . TGTGCCAGCAGTCCGACCCGGAGTTTTGGCTACACCTTC CASSPTRSFGYTF
TRBJ1-2 TRBD1 TRBV4-1 . TGCGCCAGCAGCCAGGCTCAAACAGGGGATGGTATCTATGGCTACACCTTC CASSQAQTGDGIYGYTF
TRBJ2-1 . TRBV29-1 . TGCAGCGTTGAAGGGGCAGGGTCCGTAAATGAGCAGTTCTTC CSVEGAGSVNEQFF
TRBJ2-7 TRBD2 TRBV7-7 . TGTGCTAGCAGCTTAGTGGCTAGCGGGAGGGCCGGGTCCTACGAGCAGTACTTC CASSLVASGRAGSYEQYF
TRBJ2-7 . TRBV13 . TGTGCCAGCAGCTCAAGCCCCGCCGACAGGTCCTACGAGCAGTACTTC CASSSSPADRSYEQYF
TRBJ1-1 . TRBV14 . TGTGCCAGCAGCCCAGGGTGGAACACTGAAGCTTTCTTT CASSPGWNTEAFF
TRBJ2-3 TRBD1 TRBV19 . TGTGCCAGTAGTAGCTCTTGGACAGGGTATCAAGATACGCAGTATTTT CASSSSWTGYQDTQYF
TRBJ2-6 . TRBV30 . TGTGCCTGGAGGGCCAGGTCTGGGGCCAACGTCCTGACTTTC CAWRARSGANVLTF
TRBJ2-5 . TRBV10-1 few TGCGCCAGCAGTGAGTCCAGGGTGGGTGAGACCCAGTACTTC CASSESRVGETQYF
TRBJ2-1 . TRBV15 . TGTGCCACCAGCCCCCGGAGGACCCTAAAGGGTGAGCAGTTCTTC CATSPRRTLKGEQFF
TRBJ2-7 TRBD1 TRBV28 . TGTGCCAGCAGTAGAGACAGGGAATCCTCCTACGAGCAGTACTTC CASSRDRESSYEQYF
TRBJ2-1 TRBD1 TRBV9 few TGTGCCAGCAGCACTCGCTTGGGACAGGGAGGGGGAAAAGGGGGGGACAATGAGCAGTTCTTC CASSTRLGQGGGKGGDNEQFF
TRBJ1-1 . TRBV7-3 . TGTGCCAGCAGCTTAGGCCGGGATTCTGAAGCTTTCTTT CASSLGRDSEAFF
TRBJ1-2 . TRBV4-1 few TGCGCCAGCAGCCTCCTCAGGCTTAACTATGGCTACACCTTC CASSLLRLNYGYTF
TRBJ1-2 . TRBV28 . TGTGCCAGCAGTTCCCCAGGACAGACCATCATGCTCTATGGCTACACCTTC CASSSPGQTIMLYGYTF
TRBJ1-5 TRBD1 TRBV7-6 few TGTGCCAGCAGCCTCCGGACAGGTACCCTACCCCAGCATTTT CASSLRTGTLPQHF
TRBJ2-1 . TRBV4-2 . TGTGCCAGCAGCCAAGAGAACAGCCAACCCTACAATGAGCAGTTCTTC CASSQENSQPYNEQFF
TRBJ2-1 . TRBV5-1 . TGCGCCAGCAGGCCGGGTCGCGCCTACAATGAGCAGTTCTTC CASRPGRAYNEQFF
TRBJ2-7 TRBD1 TRBV5-1 . TGCGCCAGCAGCCTGGGGGACAGGGGGAATTACGAGCAGTACTTC CASSLGDRGNYEQYF
TRBJ2-7 TRBD2 TRBV7-8 once TGTGCCAGCAAAGAGCGGGAGGGCTCCTACGAGCAGTACTTC CASKEREGSYEQYF
TRBJ2-7 . TRBV30 once TGTGCCTGGAGCTTTGGGAGGACCTCCTACGAGCAGTACTTC CAWSFGRTSYEQYF
TRBJ2-7 . TRBV5-1 few TGCGCCAGCAGCTTGGAGCAGGGCGGCGGAGACGAGCAGTACTTC CASSLEQGGGDEQYF
TRBJ1-4 . TRBV6-5 once TGTGCCAGCAGCCCCCCGGGGTCGACTGAAAAACTGTTTTTT CASSPPGSTEKLFF
TRBJ1-2 . TRBV6-5 once TGTGCCAGCAGCACCTGGCGGCTGGCAATAGACTACACCTTC CASSTWRLAIDYTF
TRBJ2-7 . TRBV28 . TGTGCCAGCGCGAGTTACGAGCAGTACTTC CASASYEQYF
TRBJ1-1 TRBD1 TRBV6-5 . TGTGCCAGCAGTTTTACGGACAGGAAAACTGAAGCTTTCTTT CASSFTDRKTEAFF
TRBJ2-7 . TRBV5-6 once TGTGCCAGCAGCTTGGACGCAACAGGTCTTGGCGAGCAGTACTTC CASSLDATGLGEQYF
TRBJ1-2 TRBD1 TRBV5-1 . TGCGCCAGCAGCTTGATCGGGACAGGGGAAGGCTACACCTTC CASSLIGTGEGYTF
TRBJ2-7 TRBD2 TRBV2 . TGTGCCAGCAACGCAAGGACTAGCGGGTACGAGCAGTACTTC CASNARTSGYEQYF
TRBJ1-2 . TRBV4-2 . TGTGCCAGCAGCCATAGCGGTACCAGGAACTATGGCTACACCTTC CASSHSGTRNYGYTF
TRBJ2-7 TRBD2 TRBV5-1 . TGCGCCAGCAGCCCCCGGGGGGGCTACGAGCAGTACTTC CASSPRGGYEQYF
TRBJ2-2 . TRBV9 . TGTGCCAGCGCGTTAGGGGTGGACTACGGCGGGGAGCTGTTTTTT CASALGVDYGGELFF
TRBJ2-3 TRBD2 TRBV6-5 . TGTGCCAGCAGTTACAGTCGGACTAGCAAGGCAGATACGCAGTATTTT CASSYSRTSKADTQYF
TRBJ1-5 . TRBV30 . TGTGCCTGGAGCCAAATGACAGTCAATCAGCCCCAGCATTTT CAWSQMTVNQPQHF